The clone carrying this T cell receptor (beta chain) showed up just a few times. Averaging approximately 0.11 L, one heparinised blood draw came from each individual donor. The CDR3 consists of 19 residues. The junction had 14 bases not matched to a gene; V was cut back by 6 bases and J by 4 bases. In germline, CDR1 is SGHNT, CDR2 YYREEE (reference sequence). Expressed TCRB transcripts were sequenced because the isolated RNA had all been reverse transcribed beforehand. The repertoire was sequenced with immunoSEQ multiplex PCR; TCRdb's copy has only in-frame clones and lacks some. The sample records about 360,000 clones, 10% to 15% being singletons. The data belong to a study of beta chain features in type 1 diabetes.

This chain joins TRBV5-4 and TRBJ2-2; the match to TRBD2 covers 14 bases. Sequencing input: naive CD4+ T cells from blood. This receptor was obtained from a man between 18 and 35 years old in good health. CDR3 coding DNA: TGTGCCAGCACCAGGACCGGGACTAGCGGGAGCCGGGGCACCGGGGAGCTGTTTTTT. Amino acids: CASTRTGTSGSRGTGELFF.